This T cell receptor (beta chain) was identified during a study of shared clonotypes between healthy human individuals. This clone was counted between two and nine times. Partitioning of CD4+ cells yielded a CD45RA+ naive subset and a CD45RA-negative memory subset. With V trimmed by 6 bases and J by 1 base, 8 bases remained unmatched. This CDR3 region has 16 residues. CDR1 is SNHLY and CDR2 is FYNNEI in the germline V gene. Using immunoSEQ multiplex PCR, the repertoire was profiled, and TCRdb retains in-frame clones only, with some absent. This sample yields some 2,100,000 clones, of which around 95% are seen a single time; 0.1% to 0.15% belongs to the top ten.

This chain uses TRBV2 with TRBJ2-2, with 7 bases that match TRBD1. This clonotype was sampled from a man younger than 35 in good health. Material: naive CD4+ T cells sorted from blood. Specified subset: CD45RA+ positively selected. The CDR3 here is CASRGTASKNTGELFF. In DNA form, the CDR3 reads TGTGCCAGCAGAGGGACAGCGAGCAAGAACACCGGGGAGCTGTTTTTT.